These T cell receptor beta chains were read from a single sample in a study of blood T cell repertoires in COVID-19. TCRdb keeps only in-frame clones here, not all; method: immunoSEQ multiplex PCR. The table records roughly 140,000 clones, approximately 90% of them present only once. What was sequenced was peripheral blood. Every receptor here comes from a woman between 70 and 85 years old with acute or convalescent COVID-19. The CDR3 runs from the conserved cysteine through the conserved F or W. D genes are given only for firm matches. Only part of the rows carry a size: once, few, many, or a class if the clone is expanded.

D,length,J,V,size,DNA,CDR3
TRBD1,15,TRBJ1-2,TRBV7-8,once,TGTGCCAGCAGCCGCGGGGACAGGGGGCGTTATGGCTACACCTTC,CASSRGDRGRYGYTF
TRBD1,15,TRBJ1-1,TRBV6-5,.,TGTGCCAGCCGTACCGGGACAGGGACGGGCACTGAAGCTTTCTTT,CASRTGTGTGTEAFF
TRBD1,16,TRBJ1-3,TRBV6-5,.,TGTGCCAGCAGTTACCGGACAGGGGGCTCTGGAAACACCATATATTTT,CASSYRTGGSGNTIYF
TRBD1,16,TRBJ2-2,TRBV9,.,TGTGCCAGCAGCGTAGAGGGACAGGGGTTTACCGGGGAGCTGTTTTTT,CASSVEGQGFTGELFF
.,13,TRBJ1-1,TRBV14,.,TGTGCCAGCAGCCAAGAATGGAGCACTGAAGCTTTCTTT,CASSQEWSTEAFF
.,15,TRBJ1-4,TRBV5-4,.,TGTGCCAGCAGCCCAGCCGGGGAGGGCAATGAAAAACTGTTTTTT,CASSPAGEGNEKLFF
.,16,TRBJ2-5,TRBV3-1/TRBV3-2,.,TGTGCCAGCAGCCAAGAAATTCCGGGAGCGCAAGAGACCCAGTACTTC,CASSQEIPGAQETQYF
.,12,TRBJ1-2,TRBV7-2,.,TGTACCAGCAGCTTAGTTTTTCGTGGCTACACCTTC,CTSSLVFRGYTF
.,16,TRBJ1-4,TRBV18,.,TGTGCCAGCTCACGCTACACAGGGTCAGTTAATGAAAAACTGTTTTTT,CASSRYTGSVNEKLFF
.,15,TRBJ1-5,TRBV19,.,TGTGCCAGTAGTATTCTACAGGTTAGGCGTCAGCCCCAGCATTTT,CASSILQVRRQPQHF
TRBD2,15,TRBJ2-1,TRBV11-2,.,TGTGCCAGCAGCCCCAGGACTAGCGGCTACAATGAGCAGTTCTTC,CASSPRTSGYNEQFF
TRBD1,17,TRBJ1-6,TRBV7-8,.,TGTGCCAGCAGCTTCAGTCCCGGGACAGGGTTTGGTTCACCCCTCCACTTT,CASSFSPGTGFGSPLHF
TRBD1,14,TRBJ2-5,TRBV11-2,.,TGTGCCAGCAGCTTCGGACAGGTTGAAGAGACCCAGTACTTC,CASSFGQVEETQYF
.,14,TRBJ2-2,TRBV7-2,.,TGTGCCTCAAATTCGGGACATCGGGGCCGGGAGCTGTTTTTT,CASNSGHRGRELFF
TRBD1,15,TRBJ2-7,TRBV7-8,once,TGTGCCAGCAGCTTATTAGAGACAGGGGCCTACGAGCAGTACTTC,CASSLLETGAYEQYF
.,16,TRBJ2-1,TRBV10-2,.,TGCGCCAGCCGAGGAGGCCGGAACACCTCCTACAATGAGCAGTTCTTC,CASRGGRNTSYNEQFF
TRBD1,14,TRBJ2-3,TRBV29-1,.,TGCAGCGCCTCCCAGGGGGTTAGCACAGATACGCAGTATTTT,CSASQGVSTDTQYF
TRBD1,15,TRBJ1-6,TRBV3-1/TRBV3-2,.,TGTGCCAGCAGCCAGGGGACAGGGGCCATCCCTCCCCTCCACTTT,CASSQGTGAIPPLHF
.,18,TRBJ2-1,TRBV7-6,.,TGTGCCAGCAGCCCTTGGGGGCGGGCTTTTAGCTCCTACAATGAGCAGTTCTTC,CASSPWGRAFSSYNEQFF
.,13,TRBJ2-3,TRBV24-1,.,TGTGCCACCAGTGATAAGCCCACAGATACGCAGTATTTT,CATSDKPTDTQYF
TRBD1,14,TRBJ1-1,TRBV7-9,.,TGTGCCAGCAGCCACCAGGTAGGGGGCGCGAAAGCTTTCTTT,CASSHQVGGAKAFF
TRBD2,15,TRBJ2-5,TRBV30,once,TGTGCCTGGAGTTTAGGTGGGGGGGGCCAAGAGACCCAGTACTTC,CAWSLGGGGQETQYF
TRBD1,15,TRBJ1-6,TRBV9,.,TGTGCCAGCAGCGTGGGGGACAGCGGAAATTCACCCCTCCACTTT,CASSVGDSGNSPLHF
.,15,TRBJ2-1,TRBV6-5,.,TGTGCCAGCAGTTACTCGGGGGCTTTAAGCAATGAGCAGTTCTTC,CASSYSGALSNEQFF
TRBD1,13,TRBJ1-2,TRBV6-5,.,TGTGCCAGCGCAGGGGGCGCTGACTATGGCTACACCTTC,CASAGGADYGYTF
TRBD1,16,TRBJ1-2,TRBV5-1,.,TGCGCCAGCAGCGCGGGACAGGGTGCGGTCAACTATGGCTACACCTTC,CASSAGQGAVNYGYTF
TRBD1,16,TRBJ1-5,TRBV19,few,TGTGCCAGTAGTATGGACAGGGCCGTAGTGGGTCAGCCCCAGCATTTT,CASSMDRAVVGQPQHF
TRBD2,17,TRBJ2-1,TRBV11-3,.,TGTGCCAGCAGCTTGGCAGCGGGGGGGCAGAAAAGACATGAGCAGTTCTTC,CASSLAAGGQKRHEQFF
TRBD2,17,TRBJ2-2,TRBV2,.,TGTGCCAGCAGGGGGACTAGCGGGGGGTCGAACACCGGGGAGCTGTTTTTT,CASRGTSGGSNTGELFF
TRBD1,12,TRBJ1-1,TRBV11-2,.,TGTGCCAGCAGCTCTCTCGACAGGGTAGCTTTCTTT,CASSSLDRVAFF
TRBD2,13,TRBJ2-1,TRBV6-1,.,TGTGCCAGCAGTCGGACTAGGGAGAATGAGCAGTTCTTC,CASSRTRENEQFF
TRBD1,15,TRBJ1-5,TRBV19,.,TGTGCCAGTATCGGGACAGCTAATAGCAATCAGCCCCAGCATTTT,CASIGTANSNQPQHF
TRBD1,16,TRBJ2-5,TRBV11-2,.,TGTGCCAGCAGCTTAAAAGGACAGGTCCGTCAAGAGACCCAGTACTTC,CASSLKGQVRQETQYF
.,13,TRBJ1-2,TRBV9,.,TGTGCCAGCAGCCACGGGACACGCTATGGCTACACCTTC,CASSHGTRYGYTF
.,15,TRBJ2-7,TRBV7-3,.,TGTGCCAGCAGCTTCCAGGCAGGTCCCTCCTACGAGCAGTACTTC,CASSFQAGPSYEQYF
TRBD1,15,TRBJ1-2,TRBV5-5,.,TGTGCCAGCAGCGGGGGGGACAGGGGCGCCTATGGCTACACCTTC,CASSGGDRGAYGYTF
TRBD1,15,TRBJ1-2,TRBV4-2,.,TGTGCCAGCAGCCGCGCGCGGACAGGGGTTGATGGCTACACCTTC,CASSRARTGVDGYTF
.,15,TRBJ1-2,TRBV13,.,TGTGCCAGCAGCCTTCAACAGGGTAGGAGCTATGGCTACACCTTC,CASSLQQGRSYGYTF
TRBD1,16,TRBJ2-1,TRBV5-1,.,TGCGCCAGCAGCTTGGACTCCGGACAGGGGAAAAATGAGCAGTTCTTC,CASSLDSGQGKNEQFF
.,17,TRBJ2-1,TRBV6-2/TRBV6-3,.,TGTGCCAGCAGTTACGCTGGGGGCGGGTCCTCCTACAATGAGCAGTTCTTC,CASSYAGGGSSYNEQFF
TRBD1,18,TRBJ1-1,TRBV5-1,.,TGCGCCAGCAGCTCCCGGACAGGCCGATCCCTAATGAACACTGAAGCTTTCTTT,CASSSRTGRSLMNTEAFF
.,15,TRBJ2-7,TRBV3-1/TRBV3-2,once,TGTGCCAGCAGCCAAGGGCGGGCGAGCTCCTACGAGCAGTACTTC,CASSQGRASSYEQYF
.,15,TRBJ1-1,TRBV4-1,.,TGCGCCAGCAGCCAAGATCGACTACCTGGCACTGAAGCTTTCTTT,CASSQDRLPGTEAFF
.,13,TRBJ1-2,TRBV2,.,TGTGCCAGCAGTGCCCTAGTTAACTATGGCTACACCTTC,CASSALVNYGYTF
.,19,TRBJ1-1,TRBV7-9,few,TGTGCCAGCAGCTTAGGGACAGAGGTTTCGATACGGGGAAACCGGGAAGCTTTCTTT,CASSLGTEVSIRGNREAFF
.,14,TRBJ2-1,TRBV11-2,.,TGTGCCAGCAGCTTAGCAGGGGGGCACAATGAGCAGTTCTTC,CASSLAGGHNEQFF
.,14,TRBJ1-2,TRBV6-2/TRBV6-3,.,TGTGCCAGCAGTTGGGGCCAGCGATCCTATGGCTACACCTTC,CASSWGQRSYGYTF
.,14,TRBJ1-1,TRBV10-3,.,TGTGCCATCAGTGGGCCCGGGGGTAGCACTGAAGCTTTCTTT,CAISGPGGSTEAFF
TRBD1,15,TRBJ2-3,TRBV5-1,.,TGCGCCAGCAGCTTGGGGACAGGGCCCACAGATACGCAGTATTTT,CASSLGTGPTDTQYF
.,14,TRBJ1-2,TRBV3-1/TRBV3-2,.,TGTGCCAGCAGCCAAGGGGGGCGAGTCTATGGCTACACCTTC,CASSQGGRVYGYTF
TRBD1,12,TRBJ1-1,TRBV5-1,.,TGCGCCAGCAGCCCGGACAGGGAAATTGCTTTCTTT,CASSPDREIAFF
.,15,TRBJ1-3,TRBV28,.,TGTGCCAGCAGTCGAAAAACAGTCTCTGGAAACACCATATATTTT,CASSRKTVSGNTIYF
TRBD1,14,TRBJ1-2,TRBV2,.,TGTGCCAGCAGTGAACAGGCAGGGGGTCGTGGCTACACCTTC,CASSEQAGGRGYTF
.,13,TRBJ2-2,TRBV7-9,.,TGTGCCAGCAGCGAACGACAGTACGGGGAGCTGTTTTTT,CASSERQYGELFF
.,16,TRBJ2-3,TRBV6-2/TRBV6-3,.,TGTGCCAGCAGTTACTCCCCGGGACAACCCACAGATACGCAGTATTTT,CASSYSPGQPTDTQYF